A selection of T cell receptor beta chains follows, all from one sample in a study of shared clonotypes between healthy human individuals. This table comes from immunoSEQ multiplex PCR, and its TCRdb copy is limited to in-frame clones, with some not included. Counted here are 2 million to 2.5 million clones, around 95% occurring once; the ten biggest clones make up around 0.13%. Sequences were obtained from naive CD4+ T cells sorted from blood. These receptors originate from a man aged 18-30 years in good health. Each CDR3 is given with its conserved first and last residue. A D gene is named only where the DNA matches it firmly. Size is stated for part of the rows, as once, few or many counts, or as a class when the clone is expanded.

-	-	TRBV18	TRBJ2-1	CASSPRRKSYNEQFF	TGTGCCAGCTCACCCCGGAGAAAGTCCTACAATGAGCAGTTCTTC
-	-	TRBV30	TRBJ2-2	CAWSLVTTGELFF	TGTGCCTGGAGCCTTGTCACCACCGGGGAGCTGTTTTTT
-	-	TRBV4-3	TRBJ2-1	CASSQDAGGYNEQFF	TGCGCCAGCAGCCAAGATGCAGGTGGCTACAATGAGCAGTTCTTC
-	TRBD2	TRBV28	TRBJ2-2	CASSFSHFRRDYLTGELFF	TGTGCCAGCAGTTTCAGCCACTTCCGTCGGGACTACTTAACCGGGGAGCTGTTTTTT
-	-	TRBV30	TRBJ1-2	CAWSVEGVGGYTF	TGTGCCTGGAGTGTGGAGGGGGTAGGTGGCTACACCTTC
-	TRBD1	TRBV7-9	TRBJ2-5	CASSLETGAQETQYF	TGTGCCAGCAGCTTAGAGACAGGGGCCCAAGAGACCCAGTACTTC
-	-	TRBV30	TRBJ2-5	CAWSVGGAFQETQYF	TGTGCCTGGAGTGTTGGAGGGGCGTTCCAAGAGACCCAGTACTTC
-	TRBD1	TRBV11-2	TRBJ2-1	CASSLTGTGDNEQFF	TGTGCCAGCAGCCTTACCGGGACAGGAGACAATGAGCAGTTCTTC
once	-	TRBV5-1	TRBJ2-7	CASSLGDTISYEQYF	TGCGCCAGCAGCTTGGGGGACACCATCTCCTACGAGCAGTACTTC
-	-	TRBV5-1	TRBJ1-6	CASSLAGAGMGSPLHF	TGCGCCAGCAGCTTGGCCGGAGCGGGAATGGGTTCACCCCTCCACTTT
-	-	TRBV5-1	TRBJ2-7	CASSLLGGSYEQYF	TGCGCCAGCAGCCTCTTAGGGGGATCCTACGAGCAGTACTTC
-	-	TRBV11-2	TRBJ2-7	CASSSGQRSSYEQYF	TGTGCCAGCAGCTCTGGACAGCGGAGCTCCTACGAGCAGTACTTC
-	-	TRBV7-9	TRBJ2-2	CASSLQRNTGELFF	TGTGCCAGCAGCTTACAGAGAAACACCGGGGAGCTGTTTTTT
-	-	TRBV6-1	TRBJ2-4	CASRGDSLAKNIQYF	TGTGCCAGCAGAGGAGACAGTTTGGCCAAAAACATTCAGTACTTC
-	TRBD1	TRBV14	TRBJ1-6	CASSQDGRTGTARGNSPLHF	TGTGCCAGCAGCCAAGATGGCCGGACAGGCACCGCTAGGGGAAATTCACCCCTCCACTTT
-	TRBD1	TRBV28	TRBJ2-3	CASSWRRGPDTQYF	TGTGCCAGCAGTTGGCGCAGGGGGCCAGATACGCAGTATTTT
-	-	TRBV28	TRBJ1-5	CATTQQFGWDNQPQHF	TGTGCCACGACCCAGCAGTTTGGGTGGGACAATCAGCCCCAGCATTTT
-	-	TRBV28	TRBJ2-7	CASSFGLPSYEQYF	TGTGCCAGCAGTTTTGGTCTGCCTTCCTACGAGCAGTACTTC
once	-	TRBV2	TRBJ2-5	CASIPPDKETQYF	TGTGCCAGCATACCCCCGGATAAAGAGACCCAGTACTTC
few	-	TRBV29-1	TRBJ1-1	CSVSDLRVEPFF	TGCAGCGTCTCAGACCTCAGGGTAGAACCTTTCTTT
once	-	TRBV19	TRBJ2-1	CAVAEGRYSDEQFF	TGTGCCGTCGCTGAGGGCCGGTATAGCGATGAGCAGTTCTTC
few	-	TRBV15	TRBJ2-4	CATSREGIDKNIQYF	TGTGCCACCAGCAGGGAAGGAATAGACAAAAACATTCAGTACTTC
-	-	TRBV6-1	TRBJ2-3	CASRTNWDTQYF	TGTGCCTCCAGAACCAACTGGGATACGCAGTATTTT